What follows is one T cell receptor (beta chain) and its context. The study ran its PCR with 60 Vbeta and 13 Jbeta primers. Clones were sequenced by immunoSEQ multiplex PCR, and TCRdb holds only the in-frame ones, with some missing. The repertoire consists of 180,000 or so clones, with more than 70% occurring once and the leading ten covering around 4.4%. The CDR3 has 14 amino acids. The ends lost 4 bases at V and 5 bases at J; junction bases unmatched: 7. Germline-derived CDR1 and CDR2 are SGHRS and YFSETQ. This specimen belongs to a study of cytomegalovirus exposure and HLA in healthy donors. The sequenced sample was PBMCs. The chain links TRBV5-1 to TRBJ2-7, with TRBD2 identical over 9 bases. The sequence was collected from a woman between 50 and 59 years old in good health and CMV-seropositive. In DNA form, the CDR3 reads TGCGCCAGCAGCCCAAGCGGGAGGCCCGACGAGCAGTACTTC. Residues: CASSPSGRPDEQYF.